These 22 T cell receptor beta chains originate from one sample sequenced in a study of T cells in women clearing cervical HPV infection. Sequencing used immunoSEQ multiplex PCR; TCRdb keeps in-frame clones, though not all of them. The sample spans 31,000 or so clones; the ten largest clones claim about 3.5%. The sequenced sample was blood buffy coat. Source of these receptors: a woman aged 18-69 years with a cervical HPV16 infection that either progressed to CIN3+ or cleared (not recorded which).

Of note for this clone: The sequence runs out 3 residues before the end of the CDR3; the remainder is reconstructed from the germline J gene. The chain employs TRBV5-1 and TRBJ2-7; D is perhaps TRBD2 (6 bases). Per the germline V gene, CDR1 is SGHRS and CDR2 is YFSETQ. The V and J ends lost 5 bases and 3 bases respectively, with 15 bases between them. The CDR3 has 14 amino acids. CDR3: CASSTGGALYEQYF. The covered CDR3 bases are TGCGCCAGCAGTACCGGGGGAGCTCTCTACGAG.

As concerns this clone: The read stops 3 residues short of the end of the CDR3; the missing end is completed from the germline J gene. The genes are TRBV4-2 and TRBJ2-2; 7 bases fit TRBD1. This CDR3 contains 20 residues. The germline V gene has CDR1 LGHNA and CDR2 YNFKEQ. Trimming at V came to 2 bases and at J to 0 bases, leaving 15 bases not matched to a gene. This CDR3 is CASSQRQGLRTLANTGELFF. CDR3 DNA, as far as it was read: TGTGCCAGCAGCCAAAGACAGGGCCTACGGACTCTTGCGAACACCGGGGAG.

A note on this clone: The read stops 3 residues short of the end of the CDR3; the missing end is completed from the germline J gene. The chain uses TRBV7-2 and TRBJ2-7; unclear D gene. CDR1 SGHTA and CDR2 FQGNSA come from the germline V gene. The CDR3 is made up of 12 amino acids. The V and J ends lost 4 bases and 2 bases respectively, with 6 bases between them. Partial CDR3 DNA: TGTGCCAGCAGCTCCACACCCTACGAG. It translates to CASSSTPYE. The full CDR3 reads CASSSTPYEQYF.

For this clone: The read ends 3 residues shy of where the CDR3 ends; the end is completed using the germline J gene. This chain uses TRBV2 with TRBJ2-2; D may be TRBD1 (6 bases). CDR3 size: 15 residues. The germline V gene encodes CDR1 SNHLY and CDR2 FYNNEI. Trimming took off 4 bases at V and 1 base at J, with 10 bases between the two ends. The part of the CDR3 DNA that was read is TGTGCCAGCAGTGCAACAGGGCAGAACACCGGGGAG. Translating gives CASSATGQNTGE. The complete CDR3 reads CASSATGQNTGELFF. Full variable domain (remainder filled in from reference TRBV2 and TRBJ2-2): EPEVTQTPSHQVTQMGQEVILRCVPISNHLYFYWYRQILGQKVEFLVSFYNNEISEKSEIFDDQFSVERPDGSNFTLKIRSTKLEDSAMYFCASSATGQNTGELFFGEGSRLTVL.

A word on this clone: The CDR3 goes on 3 residues after the read ends, and that part is filled in from the germline J gene. This chain joins TRBV11-3 and TRBJ2-2; D is perhaps TRBD1 (5 bases). CDR3 length: 13 residues. The V gene lost 6 bases and the J gene lost 9 bases, with 14 bases spanning the gap. The germline V gene encodes CDR1 SGHNT and CDR2 YENEEA. Incomplete CDR3 DNA: TGTGCCAGCAGTCTCCAGGGTAACCGGGAG. Translation: CASSLQGNRE. In full, the CDR3 reads CASSLQGNRELFF.

About this clone: Sequencing ends 3 residues short of the CDR3 end; the germline J gene provides the rest. The chain is built from TRBV7-8 and TRBJ1-6, with unresolved D. The germline V gene encodes CDR1 SGHVS and CDR2 FQNEAQ. Deletions cut 0 bases from V and 9 bases from J, with 9 bases between. The CDR3 contains 14 residues. The CDR3 DNA, read in part, is TGTGCCAGCAGCTTAGCGCTGCGGGGTTCACCC. This gives the protein CASSLALRGSP. The full-length CDR3 reads as CASSLALRGSPLHF.

As for this clone: The sequenced fragment ends 3 residues before the CDR3 boundary, so the rest is inferred from the germline J gene. This chain connects TRBV2 to TRBJ2-7; 8 bases fit TRBD2. CDR1 and CDR2 from the germline V gene are SNHLY and FYNNEI. The CDR3 has 14 amino acids. After removal of 2 bases from V and 6 bases from J, the junction contained 6 bases not matched to a gene. CDR3 sequence reads: CASSENLLAAEQYF. The sequenced part of the CDR3 DNA is TGTGCCAGCAGTGAAAACCTACTAGCGGCCGAG. Together with reference TRBV2 and TRBJ2-7, the CDR3 gives the full variable domain: EPEVTQTPSHQVTQMGQEVILRCVPISNHLYFYWYRQILGQKVEFLVSFYNNEISEKSEIFDDQFSVERPDGSNFTLKIRSTKLEDSAMYFCASSENLLAAEQYFGPGTRLTVT.

About this clone itself: Read coverage stops 3 residues before the CDR3 terminus; the germline J gene supplies the remainder. V usage is TRBV2 and J usage is TRBJ2-7; TRBD2 aligns across 10 bases. This CDR3 contains 17 residues. The germline gives CDR1 SNHLY, CDR2 FYNNEI. After removal of 3 bases from V and 6 bases from J, the junction contained 14 bases not matched to a gene. CDR3 sequence: CASSEGGGLAIRSEQYF. CDR3 bases read: TGTGCCAGCAGTGAGGGGGGGGGACTAGCGATAAGAAGCGAG.

Comments on this clone: At one boundary the junction diverges from the germline segment, which might be a read error. The read falls 3 residues short of the CDR3 end, and the missing part is taken from the germline J gene. The chain joins TRBV7-6 to TRBJ1-6; D might be TRBD1 (5 bases). The CDR3 covers 15 residues. Germline CDR1 is SGHVS and CDR2 is FNYEAQ. The CDR3 reads CASSEMRGGNLPLHF. CDR3 DNA, as far as it was read: TGTGCCAGCAGCGAAATGAGGGGTGGAAATTTACCC.

Concerning this clone: The read ends 3 residues before the CDR3 terminus; that terminus is restored from the germline J gene. The V gene is TRBV20-1, the J gene TRBJ1-2, with a tentative D call TRBD1 (5 bases). Germline values: CDR1 DFQATT, CDR2 SNEGSKA (reference sequence). The CDR3 loop spans 13 amino acids. CDR3 sequence reads: CSARDPTEKCYTF. CDR3 DNA (partial): TGCAGTGCTAGAGATCCGACAGAGAAGTGC.

In the case of this clone: The read gets to within 3 residues of the CDR3 end, and the germline J gene fills in the rest. V gene TRBV20-1 combines with J gene TRBJ2-7; no reliable D call. This CDR3 region has 11 residues. Germline V gene sequence: CDR1 DFQATT, CDR2 SNEGSKA (reference sequence). Deletions cut 4 bases from V and 2 bases from J, with 6 bases between. This chain's CDR3 is CSATLAYEQYF. CDR3 DNA (partial): TGCAGTGCTACCTTAGCCTACGAG.

As concerns this clone: The sequenced fragment ends 3 residues before the CDR3 boundary, so the rest is inferred from the germline J gene. The chain employs TRBV7-3 and TRBJ2-1, with 8 bases aligning to TRBD2. V trimming: 5 bases; J trimming: 2 bases; junction bases outside the gene matches: 5. Germline V gene data show CDR1 as SGHTA and CDR2 as FQGTGA. This CDR3 contains 15 residues. The CDR3 bases that were read are TGTGCCAGCAGCCCGGGCGGGGGGCCCTACAATGAG. Its protein is CASSPGGGPYNE. The complete CDR3 protein is CASSPGGGPYNEQFF.

Notes on this clone: The read terminates 3 residues before the CDR3 end, so the remaining end is supplied by the germline J gene. The chain recombines TRBV30 with TRBJ1-4, with TRBD1 identical over 7 bases. Germline values: CDR1 GTSNPN, CDR2 SVGIG (reference sequence). V shed 2 bases, J shed 6 bases, and the junction held 3 bases outside the gene matches. The CDR3 loop spans 13 amino acids. The part of the CDR3 DNA that was read is TGTGCCTGGAGTCCCGGACAGGATGAAAAA. It codes for CAWSPGQDEK. The entire CDR3 protein is CAWSPGQDEKLFF.

Notes on this clone: The read terminates 3 residues ahead of where the CDR3 ends, so the germline J gene completes it. The chain is built from TRBV6-1 and TRBJ1-2; perhaps TRBD1 as D (5 bases). The CDR3 is made up of 13 amino acids. Trimming shortened V by 4 bases and J by 4 bases, and 10 bases separated the two germline ends. Germline assignment: CDR1 MNHNS and CDR2 SASEGT. CDR3 bases read: TGTGCCAGCAGTGTCCCAGGGAGCTATGGC. Its protein is CASSVPGSYG. The full-length CDR3 reads as CASSVPGSYGYTF.

Comment on this clone: The CDR3 goes on 3 residues after the read ends, and that part is filled in from the germline J gene. The chain has TRBV5-5 and TRBJ2-5, with 7 bases identical to TRBD2. V trimming: 2 bases; J trimming: 1 base; junction bases outside the gene matches: 2. The CDR3 length is 14 residues. Germline assignment: CDR1 SGHKS and CDR2 YYEKEE (reference sequence). CDR3 bases read: TGTGCCAGCAGCTTTAGGACTAGCCAAGAGACC. It codes for CASSFRTSQET. The whole CDR3 sequence reads CASSFRTSQETQYF.

A note on this clone: The sequenced fragment ends 3 residues before the CDR3 boundary, so the rest is inferred from the germline J gene. This chain uses TRBV5-1 with TRBJ1-4; D is possibly TRBD1 (6 bases). The germline CDR1 and CDR2 sequences are SGHRS and YFSETQ. With 0 bases removed from V and 8 bases from J, the gap between germline ends came to 11 bases. This CDR3 is built from 14 residues. The sequenced part of the CDR3 DNA is TGCGCCAGCAGCTTGGGGCAGGGGAGGGAAAAA. This sequence encodes CASSLGQGREK. The entire CDR3 protein is CASSLGQGREKLFF.

With regard to this clone: The CDR3 goes on 3 residues after the read ends, and that part is filled in from the germline J gene. The rearrangement links TRBV7-6 to TRBJ2-1; perhaps TRBD2 as D (6 bases). The CDR3 is 13 residues long. V was trimmed by 5 bases and J by 7 bases, leaving 12 bases between them. Germline lookup yields CDR1 SGHVS and CDR2 FNYEAQ. This chain's CDR3 is CASSTLALNEQFF. Incomplete CDR3 DNA: TGTGCCAGCAGCACGCTAGCGTTGAATGAG.

Of note for this clone: The missing CDR3 end, 3 residues past where the read stops, is filled in from the germline J gene. The chain carries TRBV29-1 and TRBJ2-1; D is perhaps TRBD2 (6 bases). The V gene lost 4 bases and the J gene lost 7 bases, with 14 bases spanning the gap. Germline lookup yields CDR1 SQVTM and CDR2 ANQGSEA. The CDR3 consists of 13 residues. The sequenced CDR3 bases are TGCAGCGTTGTTGTTAGCGGAGCTAATGAG. Translating gives CSVVVSGANE. The whole CDR3 protein is CSVVVSGANEQFF.

Concerning this clone itself: The observed sequence ends 3 residues before the CDR3 terminus, with the missing tail filled in from the germline J gene. The chain uses TRBV19 and TRBJ2-1; 12 bases map to TRBD2. With 6 bases clipped from V and 9 bases from J, the junction kept 6 bases outside the gene matches. The V gene's germline CDR1 is LNHDA and CDR2 SQIVND (reference sequence). This CDR3 is 14 amino acids long. CDR3 DNA, as far as it was read: TGTGCCAGTAGCCTACTAGCGGGAGGAAGTGAG. This translates into CASSLLAGGSE. The complete CDR3 protein is CASSLLAGGSEQFF.

Turning to this clone: Coverage ceases 3 residues before the CDR3 finishes, and the germline J gene fills in the end. The chain combines TRBV10-3 with TRBJ2-3; TRBD1 is a possible D gene (6 bases). The CDR3 totals 13 residues. CDR1 ENHRY and CDR2 SYGVKD come from the germline V gene. The ends were cut back, 0 bases at V and 6 bases at J, with 7 bases in the middle. The CDR3 reads CAISESGQDTQYF. Partial CDR3 DNA: TGTGCCATCAGTGAGTCTGGACAGGATACG.

With respect to this clone: One end of the junction fails to match germline, which may point to a read error. The read finishes 3 residues shy of the CDR3 end, and the germline J gene is used to complete it. Other DNA sequences in the sample encode the same CDR3. V is TRBV19 and J is TRBJ1-3; D remains unclear. The length of the CDR3 is 14 residues. Germline-derived CDR1 and CDR2 are LNHDA and SQIVND (reference sequence). The CDR3 region is CASSIDMSGNTIYF. The part of the CDR3 DNA that was read is TGTGCCAGTAGTATCGACATGTCTGGAAACACA. The entire variable domain, with the rest obtained from reference TRBV19 and TRBJ1-3, is as follows: DGGITQSPKYLFRKEGQNVTLSCEQNLNHDAMYWYRQDPGQGLRLIYYSQIVNDFQKGDIAEGYSVSREKKESFPLTVTSAQKNPTAFYLCASSIDMSGNTIYFGEGSWLTVV.

With regard to this clone: The read ends 3 residues before the CDR3 terminus; that terminus is restored from the germline J gene. The J gene is TRBJ1-1, the V gene TRBV7-8, with D unclear. CDR1 and CDR2 (germline): SGHVS, FQNEAQ. This CDR3 has 13 amino acids. V was trimmed by 5 bases and J by 1 base, leaving 8 bases between them. The DNA read from the CDR3 is TGTGCCAGCAGCCTATCACGGAACACTGAA. This gives the protein CASSLSRNTE. The entire CDR3 protein reads CASSLSRNTEAFF.